A single sample is the source of the 3 T cell receptor beta chains below, sequenced in a study of response to subunit inactivated influenza vaccine. TCRdb reprocessed the RT-PCR reads with MiXCR, giving one entry per CDR3 protein. This table holds 490,000 or so distinct CDR3 sequences, approximately 7.7% found once. Here the sequenced sample was PBMCs from blood, taken less than 30 months after vaccination. These receptor sequences come from a man aged 50 to 69 who received an inactivated influenza vaccine.

V gene TRBV12-3 or TRBV12-4 combines with J gene TRBJ2-3; no definite D call. Trimming shortened V by 7 bases and J by 4 bases, and 18 bases separated the two germline ends. The CDR3 is 15 amino acids. CDR3 protein: CASNPRPNLPDTQYF. The CDR3 nucleotides read TGTGCCAGCAACCCGCGACCTAATCTGCCAGATACGCAGTATTTT.

This clonotype has a handful of counts. The rearrangement links TRBV6-2 or TRBV6-3 to TRBJ1-2; D is possibly TRBD1 (5 bases). The germline V gene encodes CDR1 MNHEY and CDR2 SVGEGT. V shed 0 bases and J shed 2 bases, with 13 bases lying between them. The CDR3 consists of 16 residues. DNA for the CDR3: TGTGCCAGCAGTTACTCTGTACGGGGGAACAACTATGGCTACACCTTC. Its translation is CASSYSVRGNNYGYTF.

This clonotype occurred a few times. The gene calls are TRBV20-1 and TRBJ2-1; no firm D call. The CDR3 consists of 12 residues. The V gene's germline CDR1 is DFQATT and CDR2 SNEGSKA (reference sequence). Trimming left V 3 bases short and J 5 bases short, with 8 bases between. The CDR3 DNA follows: TGCAGTGCTAGTTGGCTTAACAATGAGCAGTTCTTC. Its protein product is CSASWLNNEQFF.